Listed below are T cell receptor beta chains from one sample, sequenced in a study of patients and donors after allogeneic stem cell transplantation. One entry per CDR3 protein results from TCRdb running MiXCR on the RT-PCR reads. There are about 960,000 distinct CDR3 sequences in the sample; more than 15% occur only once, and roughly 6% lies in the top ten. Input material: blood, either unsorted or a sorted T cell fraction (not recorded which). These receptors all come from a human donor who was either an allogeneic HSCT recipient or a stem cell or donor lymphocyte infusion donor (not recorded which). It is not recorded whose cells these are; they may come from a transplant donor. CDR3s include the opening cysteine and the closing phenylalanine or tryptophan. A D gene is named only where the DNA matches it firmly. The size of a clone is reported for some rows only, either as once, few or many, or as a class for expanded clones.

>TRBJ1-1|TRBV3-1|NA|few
CASSQDRRAEAFF
TGTGCCAGCAGCCAAGATCGGCGGGCTGAAGCTTTCTTT
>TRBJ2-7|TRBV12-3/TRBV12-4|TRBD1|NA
CASSPGQGSNEQYF
TGTGCCAGCAGTCCGGGACAGGGGAGTAACGAGCAGTACTTC
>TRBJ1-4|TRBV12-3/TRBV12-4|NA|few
CASTRTGTHEKLFF
TGTGCCAGCACCCGAACAGGGACCCATGAAAAACTGTTTTTT
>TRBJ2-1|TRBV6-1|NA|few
CASSPQQGYSYNEQFF
TGTGCCAGCAGTCCCCAACAGGGTTACTCCTACAATGAGCAGTTCTTC
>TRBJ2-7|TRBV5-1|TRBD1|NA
CASSLVSTGDEQYF
TGCGCCAGCAGCTTGGTTTCGACAGGGGACGAGCAGTACTTC
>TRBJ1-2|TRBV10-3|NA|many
CAIRFTATPNYGYTF
TGTGCCATCAGATTCACAGCGACACCTAACTATGGCTACACCTTC
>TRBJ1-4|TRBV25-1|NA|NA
CASSGYGANEKLFF
TGTGCCAGCAGTGGCTATGGGGCGAATGAAAAACTGTTTTTT
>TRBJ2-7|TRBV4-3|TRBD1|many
CASSQDRSGGPQRQYF
TGCGCCAGCAGCCAAGACAGGTCAGGGGGACCTCAGAGGCAGTACTTC
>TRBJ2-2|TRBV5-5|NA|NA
CASSLALRFLGRTGELFF
TGTGCCAGCAGCTTGGCGCTTCGTTTTTTGGGGAGGACCGGGGAGCTGTTTTTT
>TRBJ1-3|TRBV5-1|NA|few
CASREPGIGGNTIYF
TGCGCCAGCAGGGAGCCGGGAATTGGTGGAAACACCATATATTTT
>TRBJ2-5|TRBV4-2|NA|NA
CASSQAEGGGKTQYF
TGTGCCAGCAGCCAAGCCGAGGGAGGGGGGAAGACCCAGTACTTC
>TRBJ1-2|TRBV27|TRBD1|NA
CASSFGNDGTGRVYGYTF
TGTGCCAGCAGTTTTGGGAACGACGGGACAGGGAGAGTCTATGGCTACACCTTC
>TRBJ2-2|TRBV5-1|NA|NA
CASSMQGAGELFF
TGCGCCAGCAGCATGCAGGGCGCCGGGGAGCTGTTTTTT
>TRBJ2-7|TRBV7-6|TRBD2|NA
CASSLVPGVLAGGHYEQYF
TGTGCCAGCAGCTTAGTCCCTGGGGTACTAGCGGGAGGACACTACGAGCAGTACTTC
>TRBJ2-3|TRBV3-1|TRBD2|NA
CASSPVTGGSVVSTQYF
TGTGCCAGCAGCCCCGTGACTGGCGGGAGTGTCGTCTCTACGCAGTATTTT
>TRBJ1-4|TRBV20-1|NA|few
CSARDPGADVREKLFF
TGCAGTGCTAGAGATCCGGGCGCAGACGTTAGGGAAAAACTGTTTTTT
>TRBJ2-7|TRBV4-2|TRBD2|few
CASSQGEGAGETYEQYF
TGTGCCAGCAGCCAAGGGGAAGGGGCGGGAGAGACCTACGAGCAGTACTTC
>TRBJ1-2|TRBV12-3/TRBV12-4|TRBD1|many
CASSRTGENYGYTF
TGTGCCAGCAGTCGGACAGGGGAAAACTATGGCTACACCTTC
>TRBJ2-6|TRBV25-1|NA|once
CASSDAASPGANVLTF
TGTGCCAGCAGTGACGCAGCGTCCCCTGGGGCCAACGTCCTGACTTTC
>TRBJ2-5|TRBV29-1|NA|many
CSVDPGQYF
TGCAGCGTTGATCCGGGCCAGTACTTC